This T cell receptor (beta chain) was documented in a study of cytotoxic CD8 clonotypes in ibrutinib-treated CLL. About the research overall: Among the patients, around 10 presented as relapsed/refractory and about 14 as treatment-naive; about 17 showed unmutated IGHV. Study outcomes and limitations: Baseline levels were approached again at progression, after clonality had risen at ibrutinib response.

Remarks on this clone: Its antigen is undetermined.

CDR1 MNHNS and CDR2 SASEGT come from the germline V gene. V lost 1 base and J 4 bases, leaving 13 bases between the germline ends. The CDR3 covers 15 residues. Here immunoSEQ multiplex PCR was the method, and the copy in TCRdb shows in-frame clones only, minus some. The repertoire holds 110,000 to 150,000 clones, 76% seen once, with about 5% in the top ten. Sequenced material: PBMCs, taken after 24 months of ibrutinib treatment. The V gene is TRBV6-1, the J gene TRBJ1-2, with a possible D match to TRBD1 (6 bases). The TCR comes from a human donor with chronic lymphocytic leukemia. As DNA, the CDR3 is TGTGCCAGCAGTGAAGGGGGGCAGGCCTTCTATGGCTACACCTTC. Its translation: CASSEGGQAFYGYTF.